Listed here are 28 T cell receptor beta chains from one sample, sequenced in a study of blood T cell repertoires in COVID-19. Measured with immunoSEQ multiplex PCR; TCRdb has only the in-frame clones, and not every one. The table shows under 250,000 clones, with approximately 87% occurring only once. The sample was peripheral blood. These receptors all stem from a man aged 55 to 70 with acute or convalescent COVID-19.

The chain recombines TRBV5-4 with TRBJ1-6; D is perhaps TRBD1 (6 bases). CDR1 is SGHNT and CDR2 is YYREEE in the germline V gene (reference sequence). Between the trimmed V and J ends, which lost 1 base and 7 bases, there was a span of 12 bases. CDR3 length: 15 amino acids. CDR3 sequence: CASSLTGRENSPLHF. CDR3 DNA: TGTGCCAGCAGCTTGACAGGGCGAGAGAATTCACCCCTCCACTTT.

The chain couples TRBV12-5 to TRBJ2-7, with 10 bases lining up with TRBD1. The CDR3 extends over 15 amino acids. Germline assignment: CDR1 LGHNT and CDR2 FRNRAP. V dropped 1 base and J dropped 4; count of bases not matched to a gene: 4. The CDR3 is CASGLGQGQGYEQYF. The CDR3, as DNA: TGTGCTAGTGGTTTGGGGCAGGGACAGGGGTACGAGCAGTACTTC.

The count of this clone is one. The chain is built from TRBV10-3 and TRBJ2-3; a weak D match, TRBD2 (6 bases). Germline-derived CDR1 and CDR2 are ENHRY and SYGVKD. The length of the CDR3 is 15 residues. V lost 0 bases and J 0 bases, leaving 7 bases between the germline ends. CDR3 amino acids: CAISESGLSTDTQYF. CDR3 nucleotides: TGTGCCATCAGTGAGTCTGGACTAAGCACAGATACGCAGTATTTT.

The chain recombines TRBV7-2 with TRBJ2-5; D is perhaps TRBD1 (6 bases). The CDR3 is made up of 15 amino acids. CDR1 and CDR2 from the germline V gene are SGHTA and FQGNSA. V was pared by 5 bases and J by 5 bases, with 18 bases between. The CDR3 is CASSLPFGGRETQYF. The CDR3, as DNA: TGTGCCAGCAGCCTCCCCTTTGGGGGCAGGGAGACCCAGTACTTC.

This chain uses TRBV27 with TRBJ1-1, with D possibly TRBD1 on 6 matching bases. The germline V and J ends were trimmed by 8 bases and 0 bases, with 16 bases remaining between them. The CDR3 contains 15 residues. In germline, CDR1 is MNHEY, CDR2 SMNVEV (reference sequence). This CDR3 is CASVPAGAMNTEAFF. The CDR3 DNA is TGTGCCAGCGTTCCGGCAGGGGCAATGAACACTGAAGCTTTCTTT.

This clone was counted a single time. The chain links TRBV3-1 (or the pseudogene TRBV3-2) to TRBJ2-7, with D tentatively TRBD1 (7 bases). V was cut by 3 bases and J by 2 bases, with 17 bases left in between. In germline, CDR1 is LGHDT, CDR2 YNNKEL (reference sequence). The CDR3 runs to 16 residues. CDR3 in amino acids: CASSQGGQQGPYEQYF. CDR3 coding DNA: TGTGCCAGCAGCCAGGGGGGACAGCAGGGCCCCTACGAGCAGTACTTC.

J is TRBJ2-7 and V is TRBV19, with 8 bases lining up with TRBD1. The CDR3 is 15 amino acids. Germline V gives CDR1 LNHDA, CDR2 SQIVND (reference sequence). V was clipped by 6 bases and J by 0 bases; unmatched bases: 7. The CDR3 reads CASSFRQGSSYEQYF. The DNA for the CDR3 is TGTGCCAGTAGCTTTCGACAGGGGAGCTCCTACGAGCAGTACTTC.

The chain uses TRBV6-5 and TRBJ2-7, with TRBD1 identical over 7 bases. Germline values: CDR1 MNHEY, CDR2 SVGAGI. The V and J ends lost 5 bases and 2 bases, in that order; junction bases with no gene match: 6. The CDR3 is made up of 14 amino acids. CDR3 sequence: CASSSDRAAYEQYF. As DNA, the CDR3 is TGTGCCAGCAGTAGCGACAGGGCTGCCTACGAGCAGTACTTC.

This chain uses TRBV5-5 with TRBJ1-1; D is unclear. The CDR3 consists of 15 residues. Germline V gives CDR1 SGHKS, CDR2 YYEKEE (reference sequence). Trimming took off 4 bases at V and 1 base at J, with 14 bases between the two ends. The CDR3: CASSPSLPANTEAFF. The CDR3 coding sequence is TGTGCCAGCAGCCCTAGTCTTCCGGCGAACACTGAAGCTTTCTTT.

The chain links TRBV20-1 to TRBJ1-4; D is ambiguous. Germline lookup yields CDR1 DFQATT and CDR2 SNEGSKA (reference sequence). V was trimmed by 5 bases and J by 16 bases, leaving 17 bases between them. CDR3 size: 11 residues. The chain's CDR3 is CSALSAEVPFF. The DNA for the CDR3 is TGCAGTGCTCTTTCGGCAGAGGTTCCGTTTTTT.

As for this clone: Germline and junction disagree at one end, which may indicate a read error. The gene calls are TRBV7-7 and TRBJ2-2; D gene uncertain. The CDR3 runs to 13 residues. Germline CDR1 SSHAT, CDR2 FNYEAQ (reference sequence). In nucleotides, the CDR3 is TGTGCTAGCAGCTTAAATATTGCCGGGGAGCTGTTTTTT. Its protein is CASSLNIAGELFF.

This clone was picked up a small number of times. The V and J genes are TRBV9 and TRBJ1-3, with 7 bases fitting TRBD1. CDR3 length equals 16 residues. V shed 3 bases and J 4 bases; nucleotides not matched to a gene: 10. Germline CDR1 SGDLS, CDR2 YYNGEE. The CDR3 loop is CASSARTGDTGNTIYF. CDR3 nucleotides: TGTGCCAGCAGCGCCCGTACAGGGGATACGGGAAACACCATATATTTT.

This clone was seen only a few times. V and J are TRBV14 and TRBJ1-2, with 10 bases identical to TRBD1. The germline gives CDR1 SGHDN, CDR2 FVKESK. The CDR3 spans 15 residues. Trimming cost V 4 bases and J 5 bases; bases outside gene matches: 7. The CDR3 is CASSRWTGGAYGYTF. Here the CDR3 DNA reads TGTGCCAGCAGCCGCTGGACAGGGGGTGCATATGGCTACACCTTC.

This clone occurred once. CDR3 region: CASSVGRSGSRAVGEQYF. CDR3 nucleotides: TGTGCCAGCAGCGTAGGGCGAAGCGGGAGCCGGGCGGTCGGCGAGCAGTACTTC. The V call is TRBV9, the J call TRBJ2-7; 8 bases are a match to TRBD2. Germline V gives CDR1 SGDLS, CDR2 YYNGEE. The CDR3 has 18 amino acids. The V gene end was trimmed by 0 bases and the J gene end by 6 bases; junction bases not matched to a gene: 17.

The V call is TRBV6-5, the J call TRBJ1-2; D gene uncertain. The CDR3 is made up of 13 amino acids. Germline loops: CDR1 MNHEY, CDR2 SVGAGI. The V and J ends lost 5 bases and 4 bases respectively, with 11 bases between them. CDR3 nucleotide sequence: TGTGCCAGCAGTCCCGGGAGTTCCTATGGCTACACCTTC. As protein: CASSPGSSYGYTF.

The chain combines TRBV27 with TRBJ1-2; TRBD1 aligns across 7 bases. This CDR3 spans 14 amino acids. J lost 4 bases, V lost 4 bases, and 6 bases had no gene match. Germline CDR1 and CDR2: MNHEY and SMNVEV (reference sequence). The CDR3 DNA follows: TGTGCCAGCAGTTCGACAGGGCGGGTCTATGGCTACACCTTC. Its protein is CASSSTGRVYGYTF.

This clone came up a few times. The chain combines TRBV18 with TRBJ2-1; TRBD2 aligns across 8 bases. The V gene end was trimmed by 6 bases and the J gene end by 3 bases; junction bases not matched to a gene: 7. Germline V gene data show CDR1 as KGHSH and CDR2 as LQKENI. CDR3 length: 15 amino acids. CDR3 DNA: TGTGCCAGCTCTCCCGGGACTAGTGGCTACAATGAGCAGTTCTTC. This sequence encodes CASSPGTSGYNEQFF.

This clone was recorded a few times. CDR3 bases: TGCGCCAGCAGCGAAACAGCCAACTCTGGAAACACCATATATTTT. Protein sequence: CASSETANSGNTIYF. This chain links TRBV4-3 with TRBJ1-3, with D hard to call. Germline V CDR1 and CDR2: LGHNA, YSLEER. V was pared by 5 bases and J by 0 bases, with 11 bases between. This CDR3 is built from 15 residues.

This clone was observed a single time. V gene TRBV11-2 combines with J gene TRBJ2-1; the match to TRBD1 covers 9 bases. V trimming: 4 bases; J trimming: 4 bases; junction bases outside the gene matches: 5. Per the germline V gene, CDR1 is SGHAT and CDR2 is FQNNGV. This CDR3 is built from 15 residues. CDR3 DNA: TGTGCCAGCAGCTCTGGGACAGGGCCATACAATGAGCAGTTCTTC. It yields the protein CASSSGTGPYNEQFF. The variable domain in full, completed from reference TRBV11-2 and TRBJ2-1, reads EAGVAQSPRYKIIEKRQSVAFWCNPISGHATLYWYQQILGQGPKLLIQFQNNGVVDDSQLPKDRFSAERLKGVDSTLKIQPAKLEDSAVYLCASSSGTGPYNEQFFGPGTRLTVL.

This clone was seen only a few times. This chain joins TRBV2 and TRBJ1-6, with D possibly being TRBD1 (5 bases). Trimming removed 6 bases from V and 7 bases from J, with 10 bases in between. Germline V gene lookup returns CDR1 SNHLY and CDR2 FYNNEI. The CDR3 contains 13 residues. This CDR3 reads CASRRDFNSPLHF. CDR3 in DNA: TGTGCCAGCAGACGGGACTTCAATTCACCCCTCCACTTT.

The chain carries TRBV18 and TRBJ1-3; 7 bases match TRBD1. Losses at the gene ends were 8 bases for V and 4 bases for J; bases not matched to a gene: 14. CDR1 and CDR2 (germline): KGHSH, LQKENI. The CDR3 is 16 amino acids. The CDR3 region is CASTSGTEPSGNTIYF. The CDR3 nucleotides are TGTGCCAGCACGTCCGGGACAGAACCCTCGGGAAACACCATATATTTT.

The chain's CDR3 is CASSRRLAGNEQFF. The CDR3 bases are TGCGCCAGCAGCCGGCGGCTAGCGGGTAATGAGCAGTTCTTC. The chain couples TRBV4-3 to TRBJ2-1; 8 nucleotides line up with TRBD2. The trim removed 4 bases at V and 7 bases at J, leaving 6 bases unmatched. There are 14 residues in the CDR3. Germline-derived CDR1 and CDR2 are LGHNA and YSLEER.

The chain links TRBV5-4 to TRBJ1-2, with 7 positions matching TRBD1. The CDR3 contains 15 residues. V was pared by 4 bases and J by 0 bases, with 6 bases of the junction left unmatched. The germline V gene encodes CDR1 SGHNT and CDR2 YYREEE (reference sequence). The CDR3 nucleotides are TGTGCCAGCAGCCCCGGGCAGGGGGCTAACTATGGCTACACCTTC. This translates into CASSPGQGANYGYTF.

The genes are TRBV12-5 and TRBJ1-5, with D possibly matching TRBD1 (5 bases). Germline assignment: CDR1 LGHNT and CDR2 FRNRAP. V was clipped by 2 bases and J by 2 bases, with 16 bases between them. This CDR3 contains 17 residues. The CDR3 nucleotides are TGTGCTAGTGGTTTGAGAGCAGTGGAAGGGGGCAATCAGCCCCAGCATTTT. Protein sequence: CASGLRAVEGGNQPQHF.

A word on this clone: Distinct nucleotide sequences in the sample also encode this CDR3. This chain connects TRBV12-3 or TRBV12-4 to TRBJ1-1; possible D gene TRBD1, 5 bases. The CDR3 extends over 13 amino acids. Between the trimmed V and J ends, which lost 1 base and 3 bases, there was a span of 6 bases. CDR3 region: CASSLGRDTEAFF. Written as DNA, the CDR3 is TGTGCCAGCAGTTTAGGCAGGGACACTGAAGCTTTCTTT.

The chain couples TRBV6-5 to TRBJ1-5; D is uncertain. The CDR3 length is 16 residues. Trimming pared 0 bases from V and 5 bases from J, leaving 14 bases between. Germline lookup yields CDR1 MNHEY and CDR2 SVGAGI. The CDR3 region is CASSYSWPSLDQPQHF. The CDR3 DNA reads as TGTGCCAGCAGTTACTCGTGGCCTTCCCTAGATCAGCCCCAGCATTTT.

The V and J genes are TRBV27 and TRBJ2-7; weak D call: TRBD2 (6 bases). Deletions cut 6 bases from V and 6 bases from J, with 21 bases between. Germline lookup yields CDR1 MNHEY and CDR2 SMNVEV (reference sequence). The CDR3 runs 15 residues. The CDR3 nucleotides are TGTGCCAGCAGCCCCTCCTTCCGAGGAGCGGGCGAGCAGTACTTC. It is translated as CASSPSFRGAGEQYF.

The rearrangement links TRBV19 to TRBJ1-5; 8 bases align to TRBD1. CDR1 is LNHDA, CDR2 SQIVND, per germline (reference sequence). Germline trimming cut 5 bases from V and 4 bases from J; bases unmatched to any gene: 7. This CDR3 region has 15 residues. In DNA form, the CDR3 reads TGTGCCAGTAGTCAAGGACAGGGTGGGAATCAGCCCCAGCATTTT. Its protein is CASSQGQGGNQPQHF. Full variable domain (outside the CDR3, taken from reference TRBV19 and TRBJ1-5): DGGITQSPKYLFRKEGQNVTLSCEQNLNHDAMYWYRQDPGQGLRLIYYSQIVNDFQKGDIAEGYSVSREKKESFPLTVTSAQKNPTAFYLCASSQGQGGNQPQHFGDGTRLSIL.